A single sample is the source of the 11 T cell receptor beta chains below, sequenced in a study of blood T cell repertoires in COVID-19. TCRdb's table, derived via immunoSEQ multiplex PCR, lists solely in-frame clones and lacks some. The sample has roughly 100,000 clones, 81% seen once; the top ten hold approximately 9%. Sequencing input: peripheral blood. These receptors all stem from a woman in her 70s with acute or convalescent COVID-19.

V gene TRBV5-4 combines with J gene TRBJ1-2; D may be TRBD1 (5 bases). CDR1 is SGHNT and CDR2 is YYREEE in the germline V gene (reference sequence). The CDR3 consists of 14 residues. Trimming stripped 4 bases from V and 2 bases from J, with 12 bases between. The CDR3 DNA is TGTGCCAGCAGCCCCTTGGGGGGAAACTATGGCTACACCTTC. It specifies CASSPLGGNYGYTF.

The chain uses TRBV29-1 and TRBJ1-1; 10 bases align to TRBD1. V shed 8 bases, J shed 6 bases, and the junction held 9 bases outside the gene matches. Germline-derived CDR1 and CDR2 are SQVTM and ANQGSEA. This CDR3 region has 13 residues. DNA for the CDR3: TGCAGCTCCTACGGGGGACAGGGGTCTGAAGCTTTCTTT. As protein: CSSYGGQGSEAFF.

This sequence joins TRBV9 and TRBJ2-6, with 9 bases lining up with TRBD1. In germline, CDR1 is SGDLS, CDR2 YYNGEE. The CDR3 has 19 residues. With 3 bases clipped from V and 2 bases from J, the junction kept 12 bases outside the gene matches. In DNA form, the CDR3 reads TGTGCCAGCAGCGCGCCCCGGGACAGGGTGTTTGCTGGGGCCAACGTCCTGACTTTC. Translating it yields CASSAPRDRVFAGANVLTF.

V usage is TRBV6-5 and J usage is TRBJ2-2; 9 nucleotides agree with TRBD2. The CDR3 totals 16 residues. Unmatched junction bases numbered 5, after V lost 4 bases and J lost 2 bases. Germline CDR1 is MNHEY and CDR2 is SVGAGI. This CDR3 reads CASSLSSGINTGELFF. The CDR3 bases are TGTGCCAGCAGTTTGTCTAGCGGGATAAACACCGGGGAGCTGTTTTTT.

The V call is TRBV12-3 or TRBV12-4, the J call TRBJ2-1; no clear D. The length of the CDR3 is 13 residues. Trimming cost V 6 bases and J 0 bases, with 6 bases left between them. CDR3 loop: CASRRSSYNEQFF. CDR3 nucleotides: TGTGCCAGCAGACGGAGCTCCTACAATGAGCAGTTCTTC.

The chain links TRBV20-1 to TRBJ2-2; weak D call: TRBD2 (5 bases). The V end lost 3 bases, the J end lost 3 bases, and 8 bases lay between the germline ends. This CDR3 region has 13 residues. Germline V lookup: CDR1 DFQATT, CDR2 SNEGSKA (reference sequence). In nucleotides, the CDR3 is TGCAGTGCTAGTGGACTCCACACCGGGGAGCTGTTTTTT. The encoded protein is CSASGLHTGELFF.

The rearrangement joins TRBV18 to TRBJ1-2; 10 bases line up with TRBD1. Germline V gives CDR1 KGHSH, CDR2 LQKENI. V gave up 3 bases and J gave up 0 bases; unmatched junction bases: 13. The CDR3 is 19 amino acids. For the CDR3, the DNA is TGTGCCAGCTCACCTTCCTGGGGGACAGGGGCCCTAGCTAACTATGGCTACACCTTC. Protein sequence: CASSPSWGTGALANYGYTF. The whole variable domain, remainder taken from reference TRBV18 and TRBJ1-2, is NAGVMQNPRHLVRRRGQEARLRCSPMKGHSHVYWYRQLPEEGLKFMVYLQKENIIDESGMPKERFSAEFPKEGPSILRIQQVVRGDSAAYFCASSPSWGTGALANYGYTFGSGTRLTVV.

This clone was seen only a few times. The chain recombines TRBV12-3 or TRBV12-4 with TRBJ2-5, with D uncertain. The length of the CDR3 is 13 residues. V was shortened by 3 bases and J by 1 base, with 6 bases between the two germline ends. This CDR3 is CASSLAVQETQYF. The CDR3 nucleotides read TGTGCCAGCAGTTTGGCAGTCCAAGAGACCCAGTACTTC.

The genes are TRBV19 and TRBJ1-1; the D is unclear. The ends were cut back, 2 bases at V and 0 bases at J, with 13 bases in the middle. The germline gives CDR1 LNHDA, CDR2 SQIVND (reference sequence). The CDR3 loop spans 16 amino acids. The CDR3 DNA sequence: TGTGCCAGTAGTATAAGTACAGCCATCATGAACACTGAAGCTTTCTTT. This translates into CASSISTAIMNTEAFF.

This chain joins TRBV7-8 and TRBJ2-7; perhaps TRBD2 as D (7 bases). V dropped 0 bases and J dropped 6 bases, with 15 bases sitting between them. CDR1 is SGHVS, CDR2 FQNEAQ, per germline. This CDR3 has 15 amino acids. This CDR3 reads CASSLARGEGPEQYF. CDR3 nucleotide sequence: TGTGCCAGCAGCTTAGCGAGGGGGGAGGGCCCCGAGCAGTACTTC. Variable domain in full (rest from reference TRBV7-8 and TRBJ2-7): GAGVSQSPRYKVAKRGQDVALRCDPISGHVSLFWYQQALGQGPEFLTYFQNEAQLDKSGLPSDRFFAERPEGSVSTLKIQRTQQEDSAVYLCASSLARGEGPEQYFGPGTRLTVT.

This clone is a singleton in its sample. The rearrangement links TRBV29-1 to TRBJ2-1; D gene uncertain. Trimming pared 5 bases from V and 5 bases from J, leaving 7 bases between. The CDR3 contains 11 residues. From germline, CDR1 is SQVTM and CDR2 ANQGSEA. In nucleotides, the CDR3 is TGCAGCGTTTCCTATAACAATGAGCAGTTCTTC. This encodes CSVSYNNEQFF.